Listed below are T cell receptor beta chains from one sample, sequenced in a study of naive and memory T cell subsets. TCRdb re-derived calls from the UMI-ligation and nested PCR reads in MiXCR, one entry per CDR3 protein. The sample contains some 83,000 distinct CDR3 sequences, about an eighth of which appear only once. Sequencing used central memory CD4+ T cells from blood. Every receptor here comes from a human donor in good health. Both conserved end residues are part of each CDR3. A D gene is named only where the DNA matches it firmly. Clone size appears in some rows only: once, few, many, or a class for an expanded clone.

>TRBJ2-3|TRBV5-1|.|few
CASSLAGRGTDTQYF
TGCGCCAGCAGCTTGGCGGGTAGGGGCACAGATACGCAGTATTTT
>TRBJ1-2|TRBV28|.|few
CASSLPQGISNYGYTF
TGTGCCAGCAGTTTGCCGCAGGGGATCTCTAACTATGGCTACACCTTC
>TRBJ1-5|TRBV5-1|.|.
CASSSEGGNQPQHF
TGCGCCAGCAGCTCCGAGGGTGGAAATCAGCCCCAGCATTTT
>TRBJ2-5|TRBV12-3/TRBV12-4|.|few
CASSLNGKETQYF
TGTGCCAGCAGTTTAAACGGAAAAGAGACCCAGTACTTC
>TRBJ2-5|TRBV7-9|TRBD1|.
CASSSGSGTEQETQYF
TGTGCCAGCAGCTCAGGGTCAGGGACAGAGCAAGAGACCCAGTACTTC
>TRBJ2-4|TRBV30|.|.
CAWSGIGGRVANIQYF
TGTGCCTGGAGTGGGATAGGAGGGCGTGTCGCAAACATTCAGTACTTC
>TRBJ2-3|TRBV30|TRBD1|few
CACRGQGTDTQYF
TGTGCCTGCCGGGGACAGGGGACAGATACGCAGTATTTT
>TRBJ2-3|TRBV5-6|.|many
CASSLTTLTDTQYF
TGTGCCAGCAGCCTCACCACACTTACAGATACGCAGTATTTT
>TRBJ2-5|TRBV29-1|.|few
CSVGVRLGETQYF
TGCAGCGTTGGGGTCCGTTTGGGAGAGACCCAGTACTTC
>TRBJ2-5|TRBV7-9|TRBD2|few
CASSQRGAGGGETQYF
TGTGCCAGCAGCCAGCGGGGGGCTGGTGGGGGAGAGACCCAGTACTTC
>TRBJ2-1|TRBV9|.|few
CASSVASGIYNEQFF
TGTGCCAGCAGCGTAGCAAGCGGAATCTACAATGAGCAGTTCTTC
>TRBJ2-7|TRBV2|.|many
CASRGFEEQYF
TGTGCCAGCAGGGGGTTTGAAGAGCAGTACTTC
>TRBJ2-3|TRBV20-1|.|few
CSARDLASDRTDTQYF
TGCAGTGCTAGAGATCTCGCTAGCGACCGCACAGATACGCAGTATTTT
>TRBJ2-7|TRBV7-2|.|.
CASSLVDEQYF
TGTGCCAGCAGCTTAGTAGACGAGCAGTACTTC
>TRBJ2-3|TRBV15|TRBD1|many
CATSRVQGQVHTQYF
TGTGCCACCAGCAGAGTCCAGGGACAGGTCCATACGCAGTATTTT
>TRBJ2-6|TRBV6-2/TRBV6-3|TRBD2|few
CASSYSSGSSGANVLTF
TGTGCCAGCAGTTACTCTAGCGGGAGCTCTGGGGCCAACGTCCTGACTTTC
>TRBJ2-1|TRBV12-3/TRBV12-4|.|few
CASSPPAGPYNEQFF
TGTGCCAGCAGTCCCCCGGCGGGACCCTACAATGAGCAGTTCTTC
>TRBJ1-6|TRBV28|.|.
CASSLGVKSSYNSPLHF
TGTGCCAGCAGTTTAGGTGTAAAGAGCTCCTATAATTCACCCCTCCACTTT
>TRBJ2-5|TRBV20-1|TRBD2|.
CSATGGPGRDRALETQYF
TGCAGTGCTACGGGAGGCCCAGGGCGAGACCGTGCATTGGAGACCCAGTACTTC
>TRBJ1-4|TRBV7-9|.|few
CASSLGSSNEKLFF
TGTGCCAGCAGCTTAGGCAGCAGCAATGAAAAACTGTTTTTT
>TRBJ2-6|TRBV29-1|.|many
CSARYVTGSNGANVLTF
TGCAGCGCCCGATATGTTACGGGCTCAAATGGGGCCAACGTCCTGACTTTC
>TRBJ2-3|TRBV29-1|.|many
CSVEAGSSPDTQYF
TGCAGCGTTGAAGCGGGATCATCTCCAGATACGCAGTATTTT
>TRBJ2-3|TRBV7-8|.|many
CASSLSGKSTDTQYF
TGTGCCAGCAGCTTAAGCGGAAAAAGCACAGATACGCAGTATTTT
>TRBJ2-7|TRBV29-1|TRBD2|.
CSVDGEPGLAGTSYEQYF
TGCAGCGTTGATGGGGAACCGGGACTAGCGGGCACTTCCTACGAGCAGTACTTC
>TRBJ2-7|TRBV19|.|few
CASTSGTETSYEQYF
TGTGCCAGTACCTCCGGGACCGAAACATCCTACGAGCAGTACTTC
>TRBJ1-2|TRBV12-3/TRBV12-4|.|few
CASSQGTGYTF
TGTGCCAGCAGTCAAGGGACAGGCTACACCTTC
>TRBJ2-5|TRBV5-4|TRBD2|.
CASSFLAGATETQYF
TGTGCCAGCAGCTTCTTAGCGGGAGCGACGGAGACCCAGTACTTC
>TRBJ2-1|TRBV29-1|TRBD1|.
CSVARGQGEQFF
TGCAGCGTTGCCAGGGGGCAAGGTGAGCAGTTCTTC
>TRBJ2-6|TRBV20-1|.|few
CSARTRGAGANVLTF
TGCAGTGCTAGAACTCGGGGAGCCGGGGCCAACGTCCTGACTTTC
>TRBJ2-5|TRBV5-1|.|few
CASSPGRQETQYF
TGCGCCAGCAGCCCCGGACGGCAAGAGACCCAGTACTTC
>TRBJ2-1|TRBV5-1|TRBD2|few
CASSFTASGRNEQFF
TGCGCCAGCAGCTTTACGGCTAGCGGGAGGAATGAGCAGTTCTTC
>TRBJ2-1|TRBV9|TRBD2|many
CASSDGAGTSGINEQFF
TGTGCCAGCAGCGATGGCGCGGGGACTAGCGGAATCAATGAGCAGTTCTTC
>TRBJ2-3|TRBV4-3|TRBD2|many
CASSQGPSGGFSTDTQYF
TGCGCCAGCAGCCAAGGGCCTAGCGGGGGCTTTTCCACAGATACGCAGTATTTT
>TRBJ2-4|TRBV10-3|.|few
CAISEYPVKNIQYF
TGTGCCATCAGTGAATATCCAGTCAAAAACATTCAGTACTTC
>TRBJ2-1|TRBV5-1|TRBD2|.
CASSPPTSGRGDEQFF
TGCGCCAGCAGCCCACCTACTAGCGGGAGAGGGGATGAGCAGTTCTTC
>TRBJ2-7|TRBV4-2|.|few
CASSQDLEHEQYF
TGTGCCAGCAGCCAAGATTTGGAGCACGAGCAGTACTTC
>TRBJ1-6|TRBV11-2|.|many
CASSTTPGVSYHSPLHF
TGTGCCAGCAGCACAACCCCAGGGGTTTCTTATCATTCACCCCTCCACTTT
>TRBJ2-1|TRBV4-1|.|many
CASSQLRTSPVQFF
TGCGCCAGCAGCCAACTCAGGACCAGCCCAGTACAGTTCTTC
>TRBJ2-7|TRBV5-1|TRBD1|once
CASSFGTGSFEQYF
TGCGCCAGCAGCTTCGGGACAGGGTCGTTCGAGCAGTACTTC
>TRBJ2-7|TRBV7-8|.|many
CASSLDYEQYF
TGTGCCAGCAGCTTAGACTACGAGCAGTACTTC
>TRBJ1-5|TRBV2|.|few
CASSQIGRNQPQHF
TGTGCCAGCAGTCAGATAGGAAGGAACCAGCCCCAGCATTTT
>TRBJ1-5|TRBV12-3/TRBV12-4|.|.
CASSLNWEDFRPQHF
TGTGCCAGCAGTTTAAATTGGGAAGATTTTAGGCCCCAGCATTTT
>TRBJ1-1|TRBV20-1|TRBD1|many
CSASSRQGRPEAFF
TGCAGTGCTAGTAGCCGACAGGGTCGTCCTGAAGCTTTCTTT
>TRBJ2-3|TRBV20-1|.|few
CSARGKWRTDTQYF
TGCAGTGCTCGCGGGAAATGGCGCACAGATACGCAGTATTTT
>TRBJ2-3|TRBV5-4|TRBD2|many
CASSPPGLAGADTQYF
TGTGCCAGCAGTCCTCCGGGACTAGCGGGAGCAGATACGCAGTATTTT
>TRBJ2-5|TRBV4-3|.|few
CASSQDYFETQYF
TGCGCCAGCAGCCAAGATTATTTTGAGACCCAGTACTTC
>TRBJ2-6|TRBV7-9|TRBD1|few
CASSTGRLAGANVLTF
TGTGCCAGCTCGACAGGGAGACTCGCTGGGGCCAACGTCCTGACTTTC
>TRBJ2-5|TRBV10-3|.|many
CAIRPNKREETQYF
TGTGCCATCAGGCCAAACAAGCGGGAAGAGACCCAGTACTTC
>TRBJ2-3|TRBV6-4|.|.
CASSALDDGTDTQYF
TGTGCCAGCAGTGCGTTAGACGACGGCACAGATACGCAGTATTTT
>TRBJ2-1|TRBV6-2/TRBV6-3|.|many
CASSYLVPNEQFF
TGTGCCAGCAGTTACTTAGTTCCCAATGAGCAGTTCTTC
>TRBJ2-3|TRBV10-3|.|many
CAISEHIDRTDTQYF
TGTGCCATCAGTGAGCACATCGACCGCACAGATACGCAGTATTTT
>TRBJ1-2|TRBV7-2|TRBD1|.
CASSDRAGYGYTF
TGTGCCAGCAGCGACAGGGCCGGCTATGGCTACACCTTC
>TRBJ1-6|TRBV3-1|.|few
CASSGIETYNSPLHF
TGTGCCAGCAGCGGAATCGAGACCTATAATTCACCCCTCCACTTT
>TRBJ2-1|TRBV3-1|.|.
CASSQGPTASYNEQFF
TGTGCCAGCAGCCAAGGACCGACAGCGTCCTACAATGAGCAGTTCTTC
>TRBJ2-2|TRBV30|.|.
CAWSDNPGLAGELFF
TGTGCCTGGAGCGACAATCCGGGCTTGGCCGGGGAGCTGTTTTTT
>TRBJ1-2|TRBV5-1|.|.
CASSLTITGNYGYTF
TGCGCCAGCAGCTTGACGATAACAGGGAACTATGGCTACACCTTC